These 25 T cell receptor beta chains were all obtained from the same sample, sequenced in a study of T cells in Graves' hyperthyroidism and ophthalmopathy. Template material for amplifying TCR beta CDR3 regions consisted of RNA transcripts. HTBI primers were used for first-round RT-PCR of the TCR CDR3. TCRdb fed the multiplex PCR reads into MiXCR, producing one record per CDR3 protein. Of over 700,000 distinct CDR3 sequences in the sample, 38% were seen once. The sequenced sample consisted of blood. These TCRs come from a man aged 18 to 30 with Graves' hyperthyroidism.

The rearrangement joins TRBV5-1 to TRBJ2-7; tentatively, D is TRBD2 (6 bases). TRBJ2-5 explains the end of the DNA better; the J call may be wrong. CDR1 is SGHRS and CDR2 is YFSETQ in the germline V gene. This CDR3 spans 14 amino acids. The CDR3 DNA reads TGCGCCAGCAGCTCCCAACCGGGAGAAGAGACCCAGTACTTC. Its protein product is CASSSQPGEETQYF.

This clonotype came up many times. This rearrangement joins TRBV7-6 to TRBJ1-1; D gene ambiguous. Germline-derived CDR1 and CDR2 are SGHVS and FNYEAQ. Trimming removed 3 bases from V and 5 bases from J, with 10 bases in between. The length of the CDR3 is 13 residues. CDR3 sequence reads: CASSFAGRTEAFF. CDR3 sequence (DNA): TGTGCCAGCAGCTTCGCCGGCAGAACTGAAGCTTTCTTT.

This clonotype was recorded many times. The chain has TRBV29-1 and TRBJ2-2; D gene unclear. Between the trimmed V and J ends, which lost 0 bases and 3 bases, there was a span of 8 bases. The CDR3 is 14 amino acids. Germline V lookup: CDR1 SQVTM, CDR2 ANQGSEA. The CDR3 protein is CSVEDLVDTGELFF. For the CDR3, the DNA is TGCAGCGTTGAAGACTTGGTGGACACCGGGGAGCTGTTTTTT.

This clonotype was seen repeatedly, ten times or more. This sequence joins TRBV12-3 or TRBV12-4 and TRBJ2-5; 8 nucleotides line up with TRBD2. V lost 4 bases to trimming and J lost 10 bases; unmatched junction nucleotides: 8. The CDR3 covers 13 residues. CDR3 in amino acids: CASSSRGGQDQYF. For the CDR3, the DNA is TGTGCCAGCAGTTCCCGCGGGGGGCAGGACCAGTACTTC.

On this clonotype: The junction does not match germline at one end; this may be a read error. V and J are TRBV29-1 and TRBJ2-6, with 8 bases aligning to TRBD1. Germline assignment: CDR1 SQVTM and CDR2 ANQGSEA. The CDR3 has 12 amino acids. The CDR3 DNA reads as TGCAGCGGATCGACAGGGGTGAGGACTGAAGCTTTC. Encoded protein: CSGSTGVRTEAF. The whole variable domain, filled in from reference TRBV29-1 and TRBJ2-6, reads SAVISQKPSRDICQRGTSLTIQCQVDSQVTMMFWYRQQPGQSLTLIATANQGSEATYESGFVIDKFPISRPNLTFSTLTVSNMSPEDSSIYLCSGSTGVRTEAFGAGSRLTVL.

This clonotype came up many times. The CDR3 region has the DNA TGTGCCAGCAGAGCGACGGTCTCTGGAAACACCATATATTTT. Translation: CASRATVSGNTIYF. V usage is TRBV2 and J usage is TRBJ1-3; no clear D gene. This CDR3 has 14 residues. Germline V gene data show CDR1 as SNHLY and CDR2 as FYNNEI. V was pared by 6 bases and J by 0 bases, with 9 bases between.

With respect to this clonotype: At one boundary the junction diverges from the germline segment, which might be a read error. The gene calls are TRBV12-3 or TRBV12-4 and TRBJ1-1; no reliable D call. This CDR3 has 11 residues. CDR3 sequence (DNA): TGTGCCAGCAGTTTAGAGTACGAAGCTTCCTTT. Protein product: CASSLEYEASF.

The J gene is TRBJ2-7, the V gene TRBV29-1, with 9 bases lining up with TRBD2. J gave up 5 bases and V 8 bases, and 13 bases lay outside the gene matches. The germline gives CDR1 SQVTM, CDR2 ANQGSEA. The CDR3 covers 14 residues. The CDR3 DNA reads TGCAGCAGCCGGATGAGGCTAGCGGGGAACGAGCAGTACTTC. It is translated as CSSRMRLAGNEQYF.

With regard to this clonotype: This may be a read error: a much more frequent sequence differs by one nucleotide. V is TRBV20-1 and J is TRBJ1-1; maybe TRBD1 (5 bases). Germline V CDR1 and CDR2: DFQATT, SNEGSKA (reference sequence). Deletions cut 5 bases from V and 4 bases from J, with 8 bases between. The CDR3 has 11 residues. Written as DNA, the CDR3 is TGCAGTGCTCACGGGGGCACTGAAGCTTTCTTT. Protein: CSAHGGTEAFF.

The chain has TRBV20-1 and TRBJ2-2; D is unclear. Germline V CDR1 and CDR2: DFQATT, SNEGSKA (reference sequence). The V and J ends lost 4 bases and 3 bases respectively, with 9 bases between them. The CDR3 loop spans 13 amino acids. As DNA, the CDR3 is TGCAGTGCTACGGACCATGACACCGGGGAGCTGTTTTTT. Amino acid sequence: CSATDHDTGELFF.

The chain has TRBV5-5 and TRBJ1-5; 8 nucleotides line up with TRBD1. The J segment lost 3 bases and the V segment lost 1 base, leaving 3 bases of the junction unmatched. The CDR3 has 15 amino acids. The V gene's germline CDR1 is SGHKS and CDR2 YYEKEE (reference sequence). Here the CDR3 reads CASSLTGGYNQPQHF. The DNA of the CDR3 is TGTGCCAGCAGCTTGACAGGGGGGTACAATCAGCCCCAGCATTTT.

This clonotype was counted many times. The CDR3 DNA follows: TGTGCCAGTAGTAAGTCGGATTTCGTCGCGACGAACACTGAAGCTTTCTTT. It is translated as CASSKSDFVATNTEAFF. The chain employs TRBV19 and TRBJ1-1; no definite D call. The CDR3 loop spans 17 amino acids. Trimming removed 4 bases from V and 1 base from J, with 19 bases in between. Germline CDR1 and CDR2: LNHDA and SQIVND (reference sequence).

This rearrangement joins TRBV19 to TRBJ2-2; 8 bases line up with TRBD2. V dropped 4 bases and J dropped 2; count of bases not matched to a gene: 3. This CDR3 spans 15 amino acids. Germline CDR1 LNHDA, CDR2 SQIVND (reference sequence). The CDR3 DNA is TGTGCCAGTAGTAGAAGCGGGAGTAACACCGGGGAGCTGTTTTTT. Translated: CASSRSGSNTGELFF.

The gene calls are TRBV7-9 and TRBJ1-1, with 7 positions matching TRBD1. The CDR3 length is 16 residues. Germline-derived CDR1 and CDR2 are SEHNR and FQNEAQ (reference sequence). The junction had 12 bases not matched to a gene; V was cut back by 5 bases and J by 3 bases. CDR3 sequence (DNA): TGTGCCAGCAGCGATAACAGGGGTCAGGGGGACACTGAAGCTTTCTTT. Its translation: CASSDNRGQGDTEAFF.

This clonotype was detected many times. This chain uses TRBV2 with TRBJ2-5, with 12 bases fitting TRBD2. This CDR3 spans 14 amino acids. Germline V gene lookup returns CDR1 SNHLY and CDR2 FYNNEI. The ends lost 7 bases at V and 2 bases at J; junction bases unmatched: 2. CDR3 DNA sequence: TGTGCCAGCAAAACTAGCGGGGGGCAAGAGACCCAGTACTTC. Its translation: CASKTSGGQETQYF.

The chain couples TRBV29-1 to TRBJ2-6; D unclear. The CDR3 extends over 13 amino acids. CDR1 is SQVTM, CDR2 ANQGSEA, per germline. The V and J ends lost 7 bases and 3 bases respectively, with 10 bases between them. CDR3 loop: CSDVGSGANVLTF. The CDR3 DNA is TGCAGCGATGTGGGAAGTGGGGCCAACGTCCTGACTTTC.

This clonotype was detected only a few times. This chain joins TRBV9 and TRBJ1-1, with D perhaps TRBD1 (6 bases). The V end was cut by 4 bases, the J end by 6 bases, with 22 bases between. This CDR3 contains 16 residues. CDR1 and CDR2 (germline): SGDLS, YYNGEE. The CDR3 reads CASSTRQVGDWAEAFF. The CDR3 DNA reads TGTGCCAGCAGCACCAGACAGGTCGGGGATTGGGCTGAAGCTTTCTTT. The full variable domain, rest sourced from reference TRBV9 and TRBJ1-1, is DSGVTQTPKHLITATGQRVTLRCSPRSGDLSVYWYQQSLDQGLQFLIQYYNGEERAKGNILERFSAQQFPDLHSELNLSSLELGDSALYFCASSTRQVGDWAEAFFGQGTRLTVV.

This clonotype has a single count. An end of the junction differs from the germline gene, which may be a read error. This sequence joins TRBV10-3 and TRBJ2-7, with D hard to call. Per germline, CDR1 ENHRY and CDR2 SYGVKD. The CDR3 spans 15 residues. DNA of the CDR3: TGTGCCAGCAGTTACTCGCCCCTTAACTTCTACGAGCAGTACTTC. Residues: CASSYSPLNFYEQYF.

The chain recombines TRBV9 with TRBJ2-1; TRBD2 matches 11 bases. V shed 4 bases, J shed 8 bases, and the junction held 8 bases outside the gene matches. The CDR3 consists of 15 residues. Looked up from germline, CDR1 is SGDLS and CDR2 is YYNGEE. CDR3 residues: CASSLAGGSYDEQFF. The DNA of the CDR3 is TGTGCCAGCAGCCTAGCGGGAGGCTCGTATGATGAGCAGTTCTTC.

V gene TRBV30 combines with J gene TRBJ1-1; no clear D gene. Trimming shortened V by 3 bases and J by 10 bases, and 12 bases separated the two germline ends. CDR1 GTSNPN and CDR2 SVGIG come from the germline V gene (reference sequence). CDR3 length: 11 amino acids. In DNA form, the CDR3 reads TGTGCCTGGAGCCGACTCACCGGAGCTTTCTTT. It translates to CAWSRLTGAFF.

This clonotype has a count of ten or more. The chain carries TRBV25-1 and TRBJ2-2; TRBD2 agrees at 8 bases. The ends lost 3 bases at V and 0 bases at J; junction bases unmatched: 12. The CDR3 has 19 residues. Germline CDR1 MGHDK, CDR2 SYGVNS. The CDR3 here is CASSDYVRGGRPNTGELFF. The CDR3 nucleotides are TGTGCCAGCAGTGATTACGTACGGGGGGGGCGTCCGAACACCGGGGAGCTGTTTTTT.

Remarks on this clonotype: A much larger clonotype is one base distant, so this may be a read error. V usage is TRBV2 and J usage is TRBJ1-5; D gene ambiguous. The V and J ends lost 7 bases and 0 bases respectively, with 10 bases between them. CDR3 length equals 14 residues. Germline CDR1 reads SNHLY; CDR2 reads FYNNEI. CDR3 DNA sequence: TGTGCCAGCACGGCGGTAGATAGCAATCAGCCCCAGCATTTT. Translated, it gives CASTAVDSNQPQHF.

This chain joins TRBV20-1 and TRBJ2-7, with D possibly being TRBD1 (6 bases). CDR3 length: 15 residues. Germline V gene data show CDR1 as DFQATT and CDR2 as SNEGSKA (reference sequence). With 1 base removed from V and 0 bases from J, the gap between germline ends came to 13 bases. The CDR3 DNA reads TGCAGTGCTAGAGGACAGGAGATTAGCTCCTACGAGCAGTACTTC. Protein product: CSARGQEISSYEQYF.

The V and J genes are TRBV7-9 and TRBJ2-7; 7 bases match TRBD1. Germline V gene data show CDR1 as SEHNR and CDR2 as FQNEAQ (reference sequence). The length of the CDR3 is 14 residues. V trimming: 5 bases; J trimming: 5 bases; junction bases outside the gene matches: 9. The CDR3 is CASSPTGSVHEQYF. CDR3 sequence (DNA): TGTGCCAGCAGCCCGACAGGGTCGGTCCACGAGCAGTACTTC.

Many counts were recorded for this clonotype. This chain joins TRBV6-1 and TRBJ1-2; 7 nucleotides agree with TRBD1. The CDR3 has 12 residues. With V trimmed by 6 bases and J by 6 bases, 4 bases remained unmatched. Per germline, CDR1 MNHNS and CDR2 SASEGT. CDR3 in amino acids: CASSLTGDGYTF. Here the CDR3 DNA reads TGTGCCAGCAGCCTAACAGGGGATGGCTACACCTTC.